This T cell receptor (beta chain) was captured by sequencing in a study of shared clonotypes between healthy human individuals. CDR3 length: 14 amino acids. Unmatched junction bases numbered 6, after V lost 4 bases and J lost 7 bases. The germline V gene has CDR1 SGHNT and CDR2 YYREEE (reference sequence). Method: immunoSEQ multiplex PCR; TCRdb's copy keeps in-frame clones and lacks some. Altogether about 470,000 clones are present, roughly 80% being singletons, with the ten largest covering approximately 13%. The rearrangement joins TRBV5-4 to TRBJ2-2, with 8 nucleotides matching TRBD2. Material: PBMCs. The clonotype comes from a woman aged 40 to 55 in good health. Some clones in this sample may be carry-over from other donors' samples. The CDR3 DNA reads TGTGCCAGCAGCACCGGACTAGCAAGCGGGGAGCTGTTTTTT. Encoded protein: CASSTGLASGELFF.